This T cell receptor beta chain was found in a study of blood T cells in healthy people across ages. Then a second PCR, running roughly 7 to 11 cycles, was carried out with a sample-barcoded 5' primer and a J-beta primer mix. From the 5' RACE reads, TCRdb called clonotypes with MiXCR, one entry per CDR3 protein. In the table there are 850,000 or so distinct CDR3 sequences, more than 25% of which are singletons. The germline V gene has CDR1 MNHEY and CDR2 SMNVEV (reference sequence). CDR3 length: 14 residues. Trimming cost V 4 bases and J 2 bases; bases outside gene matches: 4. This clonotype originated in a woman of 80 years or more in good health. The sequenced material came from blood. This chain joins TRBV27 and TRBJ2-7; TRBD2 agrees at 8 bases. CDR3 sequence reads: CASSCASGPYEQYF. The DNA for the CDR3 is TGTGCCAGCAGTTGTGCTAGCGGGCCCTACGAGCAGTACTTC.